Following are 6 T cell receptor beta chains from one sample sequenced in a study of T cells in Graves' hyperthyroidism and ophthalmopathy. TCR beta CDR3 sequences were amplified from RNA transcripts. HTBI primers were employed in a first-round RT-PCR of the TCR CDR3. TCRdb re-derived calls from the multiplex PCR reads in MiXCR, one entry per CDR3 protein. The table records under 300,000 distinct CDR3 sequences, around 15% of them present only once. Sequencing was performed on blood. The source is a woman in her forties or fifties with Graves' hyperthyroidism that later progressed to Graves' ophthalmopathy.

The chain employs TRBV7-3 and TRBJ2-2, with 7 bases fitting TRBD2. The V gene end was trimmed by 6 bases and the J gene end by 2 bases; junction bases not matched to a gene: 9. Germline CDR1 SGHTA, CDR2 FQGTGA. This CDR3 is 16 amino acids long. CDR3 region: CASSGLAGINTGELFF. CDR3 DNA sequence: TGTGCCAGCAGTGGTTTAGCGGGTATTAACACCGGGGAGCTGTTTTTT.

This clonotype was counted a few times. J is TRBJ2-7 and V is TRBV9, with a weak D call TRBD1 (6 bases). In germline, CDR1 is SGDLS, CDR2 YYNGEE. Trimming took 0 bases from V and 2 from J, leaving 12 bases between them. The CDR3 spans 15 residues. The CDR3 region has the DNA TGTGCCAGCAGCGTAGGAGGGGGAGCGGCCTACGAGCAGTACTTC. It translates to CASSVGGGAAYEQYF.

This sequence joins TRBV28 and TRBJ2-5; D possibly uses TRBD1 or TRBD2 (5 bases each). V lost 2 bases and J 3 bases, leaving 10 bases between the germline ends. Per germline, CDR1 MDHEN and CDR2 SYDVKM. The CDR3 totals 14 residues. The CDR3 region is CASSLTGTEETQYF. CDR3 sequence (DNA): TGTGCCAGCAGTTTAACCGGGACGGAAGAGACCCAGTACTTC.

The chain is built from TRBV18 and TRBJ1-6; 7 bases line up with TRBD1. The germline V gene encodes CDR1 KGHSH and CDR2 LQKENI. The J segment lost 6 bases and the V segment lost 3 bases, leaving 5 bases of the junction unmatched. CDR3 length equals 15 residues. The CDR3 bases are TGTGCCAGCTCACCGCTGGGACAGTCTAATTCACCCCTCCACTTT. This sequence encodes CASSPLGQSNSPLHF. Full variable domain (remainder filled in from reference TRBV18 and TRBJ1-6): NAGVMQNPRHLVRRRGQEARLRCSPMKGHSHVYWYRQLPEEGLKFMVYLQKENIIDESGMPKERFSAEFPKEGPSILRIQQVVRGDSAAYFCASSPLGQSNSPLHFGNGTRLTVT.

The chain uses TRBV28 and TRBJ1-2; D remains unclear. Germline values: CDR1 MDHEN, CDR2 SYDVKM. The CDR3 length is 13 residues. V was pared by 2 bases and J by 8 bases, with 12 bases between. CDR3 region: CASSLGPVGGYTF. The CDR3 DNA reads as TGTGCCAGCAGTTTAGGGCCCGTAGGGGGCTACACCTTC.

As regards this clonotype: One junction end disagrees with the germline gene, perhaps due to a read error. The rearrangement joins TRBV20-1 to TRBJ2-3, with D hard to call. Germline CDR1 and CDR2: DFQATT and SNEGSKA (reference sequence). This CDR3 has 15 amino acids. The CDR3 nucleotides read TGCGGTGCCCTCCAGCCTGGCGGTCGCACAGATACGCAGTATTTT. Encoded protein: CGALQPGGRTDTQYF.